The T cell receptor beta chain under discussion was sequenced for a study of T cell repertoires in cytomegalovirus infection. Whole-study context: Public TCR beta signatures were indicative of both CMV infection and a matching HLA type. Study findings and constraints: Dominating the ex vivo response were HLA-C-restricted CMV-specific TCR beta clonotypes. CMV carriers with the relevant HLA were identified by cumulative public TCR beta family frequency.

TCRdb itself ran the reads through MiXCR, one entry per CDR3 protein. The table records 170,000 or so distinct CDR3 sequences, approximately 14% of them present only once. This CDR3 region has 16 residues. Germline V CDR1 and CDR2: SEHNR, FQNEAQ (reference sequence). Trimming removed 2 bases at V and 2 bases at J, with 10 bases between. There are many counts of this clonotype. Its antigen remains unknown. The receptor was isolated from a human donor in good health (CMV status not recorded). Some clones in this sample may be carry-over from other donors' samples. The sequenced sample was PBMCs. V is TRBV7-9 and J is TRBJ2-6; the D is unclear. CDR3 DNA sequence: TGTGCCAGCAGCTTAAGACCCAACGCTGGGGCCAACGTCCTGACTTTC. It specifies CASSLRPNAGANVLTF. Full variable domain (missing parts from reference TRBV7-9 and TRBJ2-6): DTGVSQNPRHKITKRGQNVTFRCDPISEHNRLYWYRQTLGQGPEFLTYFQNEAQLEKSRLLSDRFSAERPKGSFSTLEIQRTEQGDSAMYLCASSLRPNAGANVLTFGAGSRLTVL.